These 26 T cell receptor beta chains came from one sample sequenced in a study of vaccination and CD4 T cells after COVID-19 (dated 2022 in TCRdb). Receptor amplification or capture employed PCR. TCRdb records Illumina iSeq 100 as the sequencer. DNA from cultured CD4+ T cells underwent TCR sequencing with the Oncomine TCR Beta short-read assay at the Johns Hopkins FTIC core. Through fastp at Q25 and MiXCR, TCRdb rebuilt clones from the public reads, retaining in-frame beta chains. CDR3 protein sequences are deduplicated, and each keeps its most common genes and DNA. The sample yields 5,800 or so distinct CDR3 sequences; roughly 70% were counted once. Of the sample, more than 45% falls within the top ten clones. Sample treatment or condition, as interpreted from the label and publication: roughly 11-day PBMC culture with coronavirus spike peptide pools or control peptides (ViraFEST assay). The antigens for these receptors are not known.

Sequencing was performed on CD4+ T cells from blood, cultured in vitro. The receptors come from a human donor who had recovered from COVID-19.

The chain is built from TRBV6-1 and TRBJ2-5, with 7 nucleotides matching TRBD1. V was pared by 0 bases and J by 3 bases, with 4 bases of the junction left unmatched. Germline CDR1 reads MNHNS; CDR2 reads SASEGT. The CDR3 has 15 residues. The CDR3: CASSEAGQGEETQYF. Written as DNA, the CDR3 is TGTGCCAGCAGTGAAGCAGGCCAGGGGGAAGAGACCCAGTACTTC.

This chain uses TRBV2 with TRBJ2-5, with D possibly being TRBD1 or TRBD2 (5 bases each). Trimming took 3 bases from V and 4 from J, leaving 12 bases between them. The CDR3 length is 14 residues. Germline loops: CDR1 SNHLY, CDR2 FYNNEI. The CDR3 nucleotides read TGTGCCAGCAGTGAGTTTAGAGGGGCAGAGACCCAGTACTTC. Protein sequence: CASSEFRGAETQYF.

This chain connects TRBV7-3 to TRBJ2-5, with D possibly TRBD2 on 6 matching bases. The CDR3 runs 13 residues. Between the trimmed V and J ends, which lost 5 bases and 5 bases, there was a span of 12 bases. The germline V gene encodes CDR1 SGHTA and CDR2 FQGTGA. The CDR3 here is CASSLTSLETQYF. As DNA, the CDR3 is TGTGCCAGCAGCCTTACTAGCCTTGAGACCCAGTACTTC.

The V and J genes are TRBV7-2 and TRBJ2-5; TRBD1 is a possible D gene (6 bases). Germline loops: CDR1 SGHTA, CDR2 FQGNSA. V gave up 3 bases and J gave up 5 bases, with 10 bases separating them. CDR3 length: 13 residues. CDR3 sequence (DNA): TGTGCCAGCAGCTTCAGGGGAACTGAGACCCAGTACTTC. Residues: CASSFRGTETQYF.

This chain uses TRBV6-5 with TRBJ1-2; D unresolved. Germline CDR1 MNHEY, CDR2 SVGAGI. This CDR3 spans 13 amino acids. V shed 3 bases and J shed 4 bases, with 9 bases lying between them. The CDR3: CASSYVGSYGYTF. CDR3 nucleotides: TGTGCCAGCAGTTATGTAGGGTCCTATGGCTACACCTTC.

The chain links TRBV15 to TRBJ2-5; 12 nucleotides match TRBD2. Looked up from germline, CDR1 is LNHNV and CDR2 is YYDKDF (reference sequence). The CDR3 runs to 17 residues. V shed 3 bases and J 7 bases; nucleotides not matched to a gene: 12. The CDR3 DNA sequence: TGTGCCACCAGCAGTGCCCTAGCGGGAGGGCTGGGGGCGACCCAGTACTTC. Translation: CATSSALAGGLGATQYF. Looking up the rest from reference TRBV15 and TRBJ2-5 gives the full variable domain: DAMVIQNPRYQVTQFGKPVTLSCSQTLNHNVMYWYQQKSSQAPKLLFHYYDKDFNNEADTPDNFQSRRPNTSFCFLDIRSPGLGDTAMYLCATSSALAGGLGATQYFGPGTRLLVL.

The gene calls are TRBV28 and TRBJ1-2, with unresolved D. Germline loops: CDR1 MDHEN, CDR2 SYDVKM. The CDR3 sequence is 12 residues long. Trimming shortened V by 6 bases and J by 2 bases, and 7 bases separated the two germline ends. The CDR3 DNA sequence: TGTGCCAGCAGCCCTCTGAACTATGGCTACACCTTC. It is translated as CASSPLNYGYTF.

This clonotype has only a few counts. The chain employs TRBV7-2 and TRBJ1-5; D perhaps matches TRBD1 (6 bases). Germline CDR1 reads SGHTA; CDR2 reads FQGNSA. V was pared by 3 bases and J by 7 bases, with 16 bases between. This CDR3 comprises 15 residues. CDR3 sequence: CASSFVTRGGQPQHF. For the CDR3, the DNA is TGTGCCAGCAGCTTCGTTACCAGGGGTGGCCAGCCCCAGCATTTT.

The chain is built from TRBV20-1 and TRBJ1-1; no clear D. The germline V and J ends were trimmed by 2 bases and 8 bases, with 12 bases remaining between them. CDR3 length: 12 amino acids. Germline V gives CDR1 DFQATT, CDR2 SNEGSKA (reference sequence). The CDR3 protein is CSARRLRAEAFF. In DNA form, the CDR3 reads TGCAGTGCTAGAAGGCTTCGGGCAGAAGCTTTCTTT.

V usage is TRBV7-2 and J usage is TRBJ2-1, with 7 positions matching TRBD2. With 0 bases clipped from V and 7 bases from J, the junction kept 9 bases outside the gene matches. CDR1 and CDR2 (germline): SGHTA, FQGNSA. The CDR3 is 16 residues long. CDR3 in amino acids: CASSLAGGVGGNEQFF. The CDR3 DNA reads TGTGCCAGCAGCTTAGCGGGAGGAGTGGGGGGGAATGAGCAGTTCTTC. The entire variable domain, with the rest obtained from reference TRBV7-2 and TRBJ2-1, is as follows: GAGVSQSPSNKVTEKGKDVELRCDPISGHTALYWYRQSLGQGLEFLIYFQGNSAPDKSGLPSDRFSAERTGGSVSTLTIQRTQQEDSAVYLCASSLAGGVGGNEQFFGPGTRLTVL.

The J gene is TRBJ1-6, the V gene TRBV27; perhaps TRBD1 as D (5 bases). The CDR3 loop spans 15 amino acids. Trimming took 6 bases from V and 8 from J, leaving 17 bases between them. Germline CDR1 is MNHEY and CDR2 is SMNVEV (reference sequence). In nucleotides, the CDR3 is TGTGCCAGCAGCCGACGTCGGGTGGGGGATTCACCCCTCCACTTT. Translated: CASSRRRVGDSPLHF.

CDR3 residues: CASSPPGRGPLEQYF. The CDR3 DNA follows: TGTGCCAGCTCACCACCTGGCAGGGGCCCCCTCGAGCAGTACTTC. V is TRBV18 and J is TRBJ2-7; a possible D gene is TRBD1 (6 bases). Trimming shortened V by 0 bases and J by 6 bases, and 15 bases separated the two germline ends. Germline V gene lookup returns CDR1 KGHSH and CDR2 LQKENI. CDR3 length equals 15 residues.

This CDR3 is CSASWRGQETQYF. The CDR3 coding sequence is TGCAGTGCTAGCTGGCGGGGCCAAGAGACCCAGTACTTC. The genes are TRBV20-1 and TRBJ2-5; tentatively, D is TRBD2 (6 bases). Germline assignment: CDR1 DFQATT and CDR2 SNEGSKA (reference sequence). The CDR3 extends over 13 amino acids. V was cut by 3 bases and J by 1 base, with 9 bases left in between.

The V and J genes are TRBV6-5 and TRBJ1-6; D is unclear. The V gene's germline CDR1 is MNHEY and CDR2 SVGAGI. The CDR3 loop spans 17 amino acids. V gave up 2 bases and J gave up 2 bases, with 13 bases separating them. For the CDR3, the DNA is TGTGCCAGCAGTTACGGGTTTAGGGTTGCCTATAATTCACCCCTCCACTTT. This translates into CASSYGFRVAYNSPLHF.

The chain has TRBV7-9 and TRBJ2-3, with D perhaps TRBD2 (6 bases). CDR3 length equals 13 residues. CDR1 is SEHNR and CDR2 is FQNEAQ in the germline V gene (reference sequence). V lost 11 bases, J lost 5 bases, and 17 bases lay in between. CDR3 in amino acids: CACAWVGGDTQYF. The CDR3 bases are TGTGCCTGTGCATGGGTGGGGGGAGATACGCAGTATTTT.

V and J are TRBV6-1 and TRBJ2-7; D gene unclear. The V gene's germline CDR1 is MNHNS and CDR2 SASEGT. The length of the CDR3 is 13 residues. Trimming cost V 6 bases and J 5 bases, with 14 bases left between them. The CDR3 bases are TGTGCCAGCAGCAACCGGAATGGGGACGAGCAGTACTTC. Amino acid sequence: CASSNRNGDEQYF.

The chain couples TRBV5-1 to TRBJ2-2; 9 bases agree with TRBD1. The CDR3 spans 16 residues. J was trimmed by 5 bases and V by 4 bases; bases with no gene match: 9. From germline, CDR1 is SGHRS and CDR2 YFSETQ. CDR3 DNA: TGCGCCAGCAGCCCACCGGGACAGGGATGGACCGGGGAGCTGTTTTTT. Translation gives CASSPPGQGWTGELFF.

The J gene is TRBJ1-2, the V gene TRBV6-1; TRBD1 is a possible D gene (5 bases). Trimming cost V 2 bases and J 4 bases, with 17 bases left between them. The CDR3 sequence is 16 residues long. The V gene's germline CDR1 is MNHNS and CDR2 SASEGT. As DNA, the CDR3 is TGTGCCAGCAGTGAACCAGGGAACGAGATCGGCTATGGCTACACCTTC. As protein: CASSEPGNEIGYGYTF.

CDR3: CASRVGYNQPQHF. The DNA of the CDR3 is TGTGCCAGCAGGGTAGGGTACAATCAGCCCCAGCATTTT. This chain joins TRBV6-1 and TRBJ1-5; D ambiguous. V lost 6 bases to trimming and J lost 3 bases, with 9 bases between them. The CDR3 has 13 residues. CDR1 is MNHNS and CDR2 is SASEGT in the germline V gene.

The chain combines TRBV11-3 with TRBJ1-2; D is possibly TRBD1 (5 bases). CDR3 length equals 13 residues. V lost 5 bases to trimming and J lost 2 bases, with 9 bases between them. Germline V gene sequence: CDR1 SGHNT, CDR2 YENEEA. The CDR3 coding sequence is TGTGCCAGCAGCCGCGACAGCAACTATGGCTACACCTTC. This codes for CASSRDSNYGYTF.

This chain joins TRBV28 and TRBJ1-6, with D possibly TRBD1 on 5 matching bases. V dropped 5 bases and J dropped 2 bases, with 13 bases sitting between them. CDR1 and CDR2 (germline): MDHEN, SYDVKM. The CDR3 contains 16 residues. The CDR3 DNA follows: TGTGCCAGCAGTAAACCAGCAGGGCCCTATAATTCACCCCTCCACTTT. It is translated as CASSKPAGPYNSPLHF. Complete variable domain (other parts from reference TRBV28 and TRBJ1-6): DVKVTQSSRYLVKRTGEKVFLECVQDMDHENMFWYRQDPGLGLRLIYFSYDVKMKEKGDIPEGYSVSREKKERFSLILESASTNQTSMYLCASSKPAGPYNSPLHFGNGTRLTVT.

J is TRBJ2-3 and V is TRBV15; D not certain. CDR3 length: 18 residues. Trimming took off 0 bases at V and 2 bases at J, with 18 bases between the two ends. Germline V gene data show CDR1 as LNHNV and CDR2 as YYDKDF (reference sequence). As DNA, the CDR3 is TGTGCCACCAGCAGAGAAGTAGGAATTTTCGCCGCCACAGATACGCAGTATTTT. Amino acids: CATSREVGIFAATDTQYF. Variable domain in full (rest from reference TRBV15 and TRBJ2-3): DAMVIQNPRYQVTQFGKPVTLSCSQTLNHNVMYWYQQKSSQAPKLLFHYYDKDFNNEADTPDNFQSRRPNTSFCFLDIRSPGLGDTAMYLCATSREVGIFAATDTQYFGPGTRLTVL.

The chain links TRBV20-1 to TRBJ1-2, with D maybe TRBD1 (6 bases). The CDR3 is 13 amino acids. Per germline, CDR1 DFQATT and CDR2 SNEGSKA (reference sequence). Trimming left V 4 bases short and J 4 bases short, with 13 bases between. This CDR3 reads CSATQGRGYGYTF. The CDR3 DNA sequence: TGCAGTGCTACCCAGGGGCGAGGCTATGGCTACACCTTC.

A single count supports this clonotype. This sequence joins TRBV7-3 and TRBJ2-3, with 11 bases fitting TRBD2. The V gene end was trimmed by 3 bases and the J gene end by 6 bases; junction bases not matched to a gene: 2. This CDR3 spans 14 amino acids. The germline V gene encodes CDR1 SGHTA and CDR2 FQGTGA. CDR3: CASSFSGGADTQYF. The CDR3 DNA reads as TGTGCCAGCAGCTTTAGCGGGGGGGCGGATACGCAGTATTTT.

This clonotype has only one observation. The junction shows a germline mismatch at one end, possibly a read error. The chain joins TRBV27 to TRBJ2-1; D gene ambiguous. The CDR3 loop spans 15 amino acids. The germline V gene has CDR1 MNHEY and CDR2 SMNVEV (reference sequence). DNA of the CDR3: TGTGCCAGCAGCTTATCTGACCCCTCCTACAATGAGCAGTTCTTC. Translation: CASSLSDPSYNEQFF.

The V gene is TRBV7-3, the J gene TRBJ2-2, with TRBD1 matching over 7 bases. The V gene's germline CDR1 is SGHTA and CDR2 FQGTGA. V gave up 5 bases and J gave up 6 bases; unmatched junction bases: 6. The CDR3 sequence is 14 residues long. In nucleotides, the CDR3 is TGTGCCAGCAGCCGTACCAGGGGGTCCGGGGAGCTGTTTTTT. Its protein is CASSRTRGSGELFF.